The 24 T cell receptor beta chains below were found in one sample sequenced in a study of PD-L1 blockade in urothelial cancer. Data came from immunoSEQ multiplex PCR; TCRdb stores just in-frame clones and leaves some out. The sample gives some 120,000 clones, 84% of which show up once; 3.2% is in the top ten. Time point meaning: pretreatment peripheral blood. The source material was PBMCs, sampled around atezolizumab (anti-PD-L1) treatment. The receptors were gathered from a man aged 45 to 65 with urothelial cancer.

This chain joins TRBV5-6 and TRBJ2-1; 9 bases agree with TRBD1. Germline values: CDR1 SGHDT, CDR2 YYEEEE. The CDR3 totals 15 residues. With V trimmed by 2 bases and J by 8 bases, 8 bases remained unmatched. This CDR3 reads CASSLRGQGTHEQFF. The CDR3 coding sequence is TGTGCCAGCAGCTTAAGGGGACAGGGAACCCATGAGCAGTTCTTC.

The sample holds a few counts of this clone. The V and J genes are TRBV7-9 and TRBJ2-7, with 8 nucleotides matching TRBD1. This CDR3 is 12 amino acids long. Germline assignment: CDR1 SEHNR and CDR2 FQNEAQ (reference sequence). V lost 5 bases, J lost 6 bases, and 3 bases stayed unmatched. Here the CDR3 DNA reads TGTGCCAGCAGCGATACAGGGGGCGAGCAGTACTTC. This gives the protein CASSDTGGEQYF. The variable domain in full, completed from reference TRBV7-9 and TRBJ2-7, reads DTGVSQNPRHKITKRGQNVTFRCDPISEHNRLYWYRQTLGQGPEFLTYFQNEAQLEKSRLLSDRFSAERPKGSFSTLEIQRTEQGDSAMYLCASSDTGGEQYFGPGTRLTVT.

The rearrangement joins TRBV19 to TRBJ2-1; 10 positions agree with TRBD2. Germline-derived CDR1 and CDR2 are LNHDA and SQIVND (reference sequence). This CDR3 has 14 residues. With V trimmed by 4 bases and J by 4 bases, 1 base remained unmatched. CDR3 protein: CASSRTSGYNEQFF. CDR3 in DNA: TGTGCCAGTAGTAGGACTAGCGGTTACAATGAGCAGTTCTTC. The full variable domain, rest sourced from reference TRBV19 and TRBJ2-1, is DGGITQSPKYLFRKEGQNVTLSCEQNLNHDAMYWYRQDPGQGLRLIYYSQIVNDFQKGDIAEGYSVSREKKESFPLTVTSAQKNPTAFYLCASSRTSGYNEQFFGPGTRLTVL.

This rearrangement joins TRBV14 to TRBJ2-3, with D perhaps matching TRBD1 (7 bases). Germline lookup yields CDR1 SGHDN and CDR2 FVKESK. The ends were cut back, 3 bases at V and 3 bases at J, with 19 bases in the middle. This CDR3 has 17 residues. This CDR3 is CASSHRLGGPRTDTQYF. In DNA form, the CDR3 reads TGTGCCAGCAGCCATAGACTAGGGGGCCCGCGGACAGATACGCAGTATTTT.

The chain combines TRBV30 with TRBJ1-6, with 9 bases fitting TRBD1. The V and J ends lost 1 base and 9 bases, in that order; junction bases with no gene match: 7. This CDR3 has 15 residues. Germline CDR1 is GTSNPN and CDR2 is SVGIG (reference sequence). The CDR3 region has the DNA TGTGCCTGGAGTGCCCCCGGGACAGGGACTTCACCCCTCCACTTT. The encoded protein is CAWSAPGTGTSPLHF.

The chain combines TRBV30 with TRBJ1-6; no firm D call. CDR1 is GTSNPN, CDR2 SVGIG, per germline (reference sequence). CDR3 length equals 13 residues. DNA of the CDR3: TGTGCGTGCACGGCAGGTGATGGTTCACCCCTCCACTTT. This encodes CACTAGDGSPLHF.

For the CDR3, the DNA is TGCACCAGCAGCCCACTAGCGGGAGAAAACGAGCAGTACTTC. Translation gives CTSSPLAGENEQYF. The chain is built from TRBV1 and TRBJ2-7; the tabulated D call, TRBD2, remains unverified against the DNA. TRBV1 is a pseudogene locus. The length of the CDR3 is 14 residues.

The chain carries TRBV28 and TRBJ1-1; 9 bases fit TRBD1. After removal of 7 bases from V and 10 bases from J, the junction contained 13 bases not matched to a gene. This CDR3 region has 14 residues. Germline V gives CDR1 MDHEN, CDR2 SYDVKM. The CDR3 loop reads CASNKQGAIVGAFF. In DNA form, the CDR3 reads TGTGCCAGCAATAAACAGGGGGCGATTGTGGGAGCTTTCTTT.

This rearrangement joins TRBV7-8 to TRBJ2-3, with 7 bases identical to TRBD2. Germline V gene data show CDR1 as SGHVS and CDR2 as FQNEAQ. The CDR3 runs to 14 residues. J lost 6 bases, V lost 4 bases, and 7 bases had no gene match. The CDR3 DNA sequence: TGTGCCAGCAGCTACGGTGGACTAGATGATACGCAGTATTTT. This gives the protein CASSYGGLDDTQYF. The full variable domain, rest sourced from reference TRBV7-8 and TRBJ2-3, is GAGVSQSPRYKVAKRGQDVALRCDPISGHVSLFWYQQALGQGPEFLTYFQNEAQLDKSGLPSDRFFAERPEGSVSTLKIQRTQQEDSAVYLCASSYGGLDDTQYFGPGTRLTVL.

This clone was seen a few times. The chain uses TRBV5-1 and TRBJ2-2, with 14 positions matching TRBD2. This CDR3 comprises 18 residues. After removal of 2 bases from V and 3 bases from J, the junction contained 6 bases not matched to a gene. Germline V gene lookup returns CDR1 SGHRS and CDR2 YFSETQ. The CDR3, as DNA: TGCGCCAGCAGCTTTCGGACTAGCGGGAGGCGGGACACCGGGGAGCTGTTTTTT. The encoded protein is CASSFRTSGRRDTGELFF.

The rearrangement uses TRBV5-6 and TRBJ1-4; D is undetermined. Germline V lookup: CDR1 SGHDT, CDR2 YYEEEE. Trimming stripped 4 bases from V and 7 bases from J, with 14 bases between. This CDR3 has 14 residues. The CDR3 nucleotides are TGTGCCAGCAGCAAGCCTCGGAGCGCTGAAAAACTGTTTTTT. Its protein product is CASSKPRSAEKLFF. Combining the CDR3 with reference TRBV5-6 and TRBJ1-4 gives the whole variable domain DAGVTQSPTHLIKTRGQQVTLRCSPKSGHDTVSWYQQALGQGPQFIFQYYEEEERQRGNFPDRFSGHQFPNYSSELNVNALLLGDSALYLCASSKPRSAEKLFFGSGTQLSVL.

The chain uses TRBV7-9 and TRBJ2-5, with 9 bases aligning to TRBD2. The germline CDR1 and CDR2 sequences are SEHNR and FQNEAQ (reference sequence). V was clipped by 4 bases and J by 1 base; unmatched bases: 10. The CDR3 contains 17 residues. In DNA, the CDR3 is TGTGCCAGCAGCTCCCCTTTCGCGGGAGGGCCCCAAGAGACCCAGTACTTC. Its protein is CASSSPFAGGPQETQYF.

The count of this clone is one. This sequence joins TRBV5-6 and TRBJ1-2; D call uncertain. The CDR3 is 15 amino acids. The germline gives CDR1 SGHDT, CDR2 YYEEEE. The V end was cut by 4 bases, the J end by 8 bases, with 21 bases between. The DNA of the CDR3 is TGTGCCAGCAGCCGGGTGGAGGCCACGAAAGGAGGCTACACCTTC. Translated: CASSRVEATKGGYTF.

This rearrangement joins TRBV6-5 to TRBJ2-1; 7 bases are shared with TRBD2. CDR1 is MNHEY and CDR2 is SVGAGI in the germline V gene. Trimming took 6 bases from V and 7 from J; bases not matched to a gene: 12. CDR3 length: 15 amino acids. The DNA for the CDR3 is TGTGCCAGCAGACACTCTAGCGGCCCGGGTAATGAGCAGTTCTTC. Translating it yields CASRHSSGPGNEQFF.

V is TRBV5-5 and J is TRBJ2-3; possible D gene TRBD2, 5 bases. The CDR3 length is 16 residues. V was shortened by 4 bases and J by 0 bases, with 15 bases between the two germline ends. Per the germline V gene, CDR1 is SGHKS and CDR2 is YYEKEE (reference sequence). The DNA of the CDR3 is TGTGCCAGCAGCACAGTTAGTTGGACTAGCACAGATACGCAGTATTTT. It encodes CASSTVSWTSTDTQYF.

The CDR3 here is CASRPRQGGEQYF. The CDR3 region has the DNA TGTGCCAGCAGGCCCCGACAGGGGGGCGAGCAGTACTTC. The chain employs TRBV28 and TRBJ2-7; 9 bases map to TRBD1. This CDR3 has 13 residues. CDR1 is MDHEN, CDR2 SYDVKM, per germline. J gave up 6 bases and V 6 bases, and 6 bases lay outside the gene matches.

This clone was observed once. This chain uses TRBV4-2 with TRBJ2-1; D is perhaps TRBD2 (5 bases). Deletions cut 3 bases from V and 6 bases from J, with 24 bases between. The germline V gene has CDR1 LGHNA and CDR2 YNFKEQ. The CDR3 sequence is 18 residues long. DNA of the CDR3: TGTGCCAGCAGCCAGGACCCGGTGAGGGAGCCCCCTACCAATGAGCAGTTCTTC. It is translated as CASSQDPVREPPTNEQFF.

The rearrangement links TRBV9 to TRBJ2-1, with TRBD2 matching 8 bases. The CDR3 has 16 residues. The V and J ends lost 0 bases and 5 bases, in that order; junction bases with no gene match: 7. The V gene's germline CDR1 is SGDLS and CDR2 YYNGEE. This chain's CDR3 is CASSVGHQREHNEQFF. The CDR3 coding sequence is TGTGCCAGCAGCGTAGGCCACCAGCGGGAGCACAATGAGCAGTTCTTC.

J is TRBJ2-6 and V is TRBV11-2; TRBD1 aligns across 7 bases. CDR1 SGHAT and CDR2 FQNNGV come from the germline V gene. The CDR3 contains 18 residues. The junction had 7 bases not matched to a gene; V was cut back by 1 base and J by 1 base. The CDR3 here is CASSLGGTVSSGANVLTF. CDR3 DNA sequence: TGTGCCAGCAGCTTAGGAGGGACAGTCTCATCTGGGGCCAACGTCCTGACTTTC.

This chain's CDR3 is CASSLADEQFF. For the CDR3, the DNA is TGTGCCAGCAGCCTAGCGGATGAGCAGTTCTTC. The genes are TRBV2 and TRBJ2-1, with 7 bases matching TRBD2. Per the germline V gene, CDR1 is SNHLY and CDR2 is FYNNEI. The CDR3 covers 11 residues. The junction had 1 base not matched to a gene; V was cut back by 6 bases and J by 8 bases.

This chain connects TRBV28 to TRBJ1-6, with D possibly matching TRBD1 (5 bases). The CDR3 contains 14 residues. The germline CDR1 and CDR2 sequences are MDHEN and SYDVKM. V lost 4 bases and J lost 10, with 14 bases in between. CDR3 residues: CASSSSGGYSPLHF. The DNA for the CDR3 is TGTGCCAGCAGTTCTTCCGGGGGGTACTCACCCCTCCACTTT.

The CDR3 region has the DNA TGTGCCAGCAGTCCCTACCCCGGGACAGGATTTAGCTCCTACAATGAGCAGTTCTTC. Translated: CASSPYPGTGFSSYNEQFF. The V gene is TRBV27, the J gene TRBJ2-1; 8 bases map to TRBD1. The CDR3 runs to 19 residues. After removal of 5 bases from V and 0 bases from J, the junction contained 15 bases not matched to a gene. Germline CDR1 and CDR2: MNHEY and SMNVEV (reference sequence).

The chain carries TRBV11-2 and TRBJ2-5, with D perhaps matching TRBD1 (6 bases). The CDR3 sequence is 14 residues long. The V end was cut by 5 bases, the J end by 5 bases, with 15 bases between. CDR1 is SGHAT and CDR2 is FQNNGV in the germline V gene. DNA for the CDR3: TGTGCCAGCAGCATCCGGACAGTTCAGGAGACCCAGTACTTC. Residues: CASSIRTVQETQYF.

J is TRBJ2-7 and V is TRBV6-1, with D possibly matching TRBD1 (5 bases). Deletions cut 6 bases from V and 3 bases from J, with 15 bases between. The germline V gene has CDR1 MNHNS and CDR2 SASEGT. The CDR3 is 14 residues long. Written as DNA, the CDR3 is TGTGCCAGCAGGCCGTCGACAGTAAACTACGAGCAGTACTTC. This sequence encodes CASRPSTVNYEQYF.